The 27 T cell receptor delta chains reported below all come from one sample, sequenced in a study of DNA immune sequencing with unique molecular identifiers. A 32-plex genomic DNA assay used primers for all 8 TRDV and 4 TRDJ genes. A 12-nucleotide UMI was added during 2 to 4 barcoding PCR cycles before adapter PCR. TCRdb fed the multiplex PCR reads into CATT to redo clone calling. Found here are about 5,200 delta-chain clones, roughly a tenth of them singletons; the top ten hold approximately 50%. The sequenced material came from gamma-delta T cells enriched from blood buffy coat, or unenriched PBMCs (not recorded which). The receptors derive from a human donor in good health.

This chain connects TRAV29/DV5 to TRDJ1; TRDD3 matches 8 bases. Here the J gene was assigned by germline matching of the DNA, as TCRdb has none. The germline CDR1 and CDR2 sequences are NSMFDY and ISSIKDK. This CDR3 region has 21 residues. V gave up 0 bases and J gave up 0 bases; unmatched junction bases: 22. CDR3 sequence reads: CAASDHEGTAGGLPYTDKLIF. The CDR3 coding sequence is TGTGCAGCAAGCGATCATGAGGGTACTGCTGGGGGACTACCCTACACCGATAAACTCATCTTT. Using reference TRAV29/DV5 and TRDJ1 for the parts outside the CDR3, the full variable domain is DQQVKQNSPSLSVQEGRISILNCDYTNSMFDYFLWYKKYPAEGPTFLISISSIKDKNEDGRFTVFLNKSAKHLSLHIVPSQPGDSAVYFCAASDHEGTAGGLPYTDKLIFGKGTRVTVEP.

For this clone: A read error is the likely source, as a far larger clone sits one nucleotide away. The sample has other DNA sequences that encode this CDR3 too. The CDR3 region has the DNA TGTGCCTGTGACCAAATCAAAGAGGAGCCCTCCTGGGACACCCGACAGATGTTTTTC. Translation: CACDQIKEEPSWDTRQMFF. The rearrangement uses TRDV2 and TRDJ3; the D is unclear. The V and J ends lost 3 bases and 0 bases respectively, with 17 bases between them. CDR1 and CDR2 (germline): GEAIGNYY, EKD. This CDR3 has 19 amino acids.

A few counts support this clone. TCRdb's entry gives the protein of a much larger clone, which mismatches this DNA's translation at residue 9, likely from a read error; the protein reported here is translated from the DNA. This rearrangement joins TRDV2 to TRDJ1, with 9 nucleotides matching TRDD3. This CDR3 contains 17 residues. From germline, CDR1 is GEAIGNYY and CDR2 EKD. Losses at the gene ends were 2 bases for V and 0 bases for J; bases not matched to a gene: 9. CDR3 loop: CACDKLGDRPYTDKLIF. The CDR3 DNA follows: TGTGCCTGTGACAAACTGGGGGACCGCCCCTACACCGATAAACTCATCTTT.

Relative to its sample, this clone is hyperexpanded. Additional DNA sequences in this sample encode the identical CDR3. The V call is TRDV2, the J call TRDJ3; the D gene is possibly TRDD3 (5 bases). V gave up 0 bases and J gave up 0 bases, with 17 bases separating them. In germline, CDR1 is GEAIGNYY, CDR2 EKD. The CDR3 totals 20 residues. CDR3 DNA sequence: TGTGCCTGTGACACCTTGGGGACCACGAACGGCTCCTGGGACACCCGACAGATGTTTTTC. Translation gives CACDTLGTTNGSWDTRQMFF.

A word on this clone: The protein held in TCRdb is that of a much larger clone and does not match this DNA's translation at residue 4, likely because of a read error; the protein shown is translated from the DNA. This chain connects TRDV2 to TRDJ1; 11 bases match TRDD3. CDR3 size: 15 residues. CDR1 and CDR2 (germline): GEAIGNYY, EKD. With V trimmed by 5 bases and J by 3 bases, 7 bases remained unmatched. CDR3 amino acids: CACGPLGDKSDKLIF. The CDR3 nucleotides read TGTGCCTGTGGCCCACTGGGGGATAAATCCGATAAACTCATCTTT.

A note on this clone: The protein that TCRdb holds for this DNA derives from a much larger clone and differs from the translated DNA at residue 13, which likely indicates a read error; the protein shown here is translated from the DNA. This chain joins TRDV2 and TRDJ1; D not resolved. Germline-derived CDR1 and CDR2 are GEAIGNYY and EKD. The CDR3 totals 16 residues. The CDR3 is CACDPSDRKYTDNLIF. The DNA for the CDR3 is TGTGCCTGTGACCCGTCCGATCGGAAGTACACCGATAATCTCATCTTT.

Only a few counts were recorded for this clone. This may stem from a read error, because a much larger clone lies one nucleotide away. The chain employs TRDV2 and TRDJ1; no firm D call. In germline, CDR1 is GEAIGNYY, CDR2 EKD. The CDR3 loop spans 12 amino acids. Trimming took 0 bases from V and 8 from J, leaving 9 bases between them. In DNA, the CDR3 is TGTGCCTGTGACACCTCGTCACTCAAACTCATCTTT. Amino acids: CACDTSSLKLIF.

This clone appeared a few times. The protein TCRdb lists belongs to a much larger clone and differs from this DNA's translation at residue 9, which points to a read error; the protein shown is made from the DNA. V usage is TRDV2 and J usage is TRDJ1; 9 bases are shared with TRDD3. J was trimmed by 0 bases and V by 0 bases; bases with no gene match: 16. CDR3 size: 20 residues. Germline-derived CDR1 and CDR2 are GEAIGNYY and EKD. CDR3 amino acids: CACDTLRVTGGHEYTDKLIF. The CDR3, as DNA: TGTGCCTGTGACACCCTGAGGGTTACTGGGGGACACGAGTACACCGATAAACTCATCTTT.

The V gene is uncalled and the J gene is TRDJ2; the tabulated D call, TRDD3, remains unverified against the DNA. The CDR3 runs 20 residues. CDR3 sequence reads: CALGELPSMTLGDTPAQLFF. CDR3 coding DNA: TGTGCTCTTGGGGAACTCCCCTCCATGACCTTGGGGGATACGCCAGCACAACTCTTCTTT.

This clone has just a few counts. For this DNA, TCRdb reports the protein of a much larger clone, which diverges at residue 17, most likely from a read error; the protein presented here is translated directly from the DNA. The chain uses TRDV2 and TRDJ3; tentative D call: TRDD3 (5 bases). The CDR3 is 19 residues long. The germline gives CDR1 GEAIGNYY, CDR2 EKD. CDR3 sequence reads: CACDTGGLRSSWDTRQVFF. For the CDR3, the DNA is TGTGCCTGTGACACGGGGGGGCTACGGAGCTCCTGGGACACCCGACAGGTGTTTTTC.

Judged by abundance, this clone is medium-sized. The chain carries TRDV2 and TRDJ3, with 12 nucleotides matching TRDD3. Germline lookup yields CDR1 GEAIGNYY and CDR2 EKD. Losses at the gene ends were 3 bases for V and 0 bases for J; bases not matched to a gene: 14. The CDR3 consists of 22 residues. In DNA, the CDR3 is TGTGCCTGTGACCACACCGGTACTGGGGGATACCGGAGCTCCTGGGACACCCGACAGATGTTTTTC. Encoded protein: CACDHTGTGGYRSSWDTRQMFF.

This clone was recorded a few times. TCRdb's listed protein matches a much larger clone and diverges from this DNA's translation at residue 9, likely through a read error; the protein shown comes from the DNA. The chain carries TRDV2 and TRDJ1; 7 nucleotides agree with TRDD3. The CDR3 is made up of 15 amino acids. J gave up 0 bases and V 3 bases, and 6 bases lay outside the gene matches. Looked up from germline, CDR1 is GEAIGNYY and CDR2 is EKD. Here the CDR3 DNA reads TGTGCCTGTGACCTACTGGGGACAAACACCGATAAACTCATCTTT. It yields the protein CACDLLGTNTDKLIF.

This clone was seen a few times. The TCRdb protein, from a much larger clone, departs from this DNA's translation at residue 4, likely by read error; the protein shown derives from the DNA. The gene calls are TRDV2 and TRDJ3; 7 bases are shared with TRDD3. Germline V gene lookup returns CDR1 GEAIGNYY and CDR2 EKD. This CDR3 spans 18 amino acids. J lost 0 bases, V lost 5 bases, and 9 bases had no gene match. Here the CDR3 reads CACVTLLGSSWDTRQMFF. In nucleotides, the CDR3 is TGTGCCTGTGTCACTCTACTGGGGAGCTCCTGGGACACCCGACAGATGTTTTTC.

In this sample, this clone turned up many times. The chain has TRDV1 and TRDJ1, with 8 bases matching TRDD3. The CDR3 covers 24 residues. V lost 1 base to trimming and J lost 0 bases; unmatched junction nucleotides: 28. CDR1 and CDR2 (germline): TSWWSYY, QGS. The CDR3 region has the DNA TGTGCTCTTGGGGAACCGGGGATCCGAAGTACGGTCTGGGGGACCTATTGGTACACCGATAAACTCATCTTT. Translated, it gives CALGEPGIRSTVWGTYWYTDKLIF.

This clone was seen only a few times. The DNA for the CDR3 is TGTGCTCTTGGGGAGGGGCCGCCTTCCTATGGCTGGTTTGGGGATACGCGACAGGGCCGAGGGGTGGAACTCATCTTT. It codes for CALGEGPPSYGWFGDTRQGRGVELIF. The rearrangement uses TRDV1 and TRDJ1, with D possibly TRDD3 on 9 matching bases. No J segment appears in TCRdb, so it was assigned here by matching the sequence to germline. V was shortened by 3 bases and J by 9 bases, with 53 bases between the two germline ends. This CDR3 is 26 amino acids long. Germline V gene lookup returns CDR1 TSWWSYY and CDR2 QGS.

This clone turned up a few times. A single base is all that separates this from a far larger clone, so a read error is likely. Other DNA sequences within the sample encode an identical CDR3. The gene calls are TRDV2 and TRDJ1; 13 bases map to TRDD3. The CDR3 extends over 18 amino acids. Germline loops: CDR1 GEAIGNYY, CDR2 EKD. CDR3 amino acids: CACDVLGDTRDFTDKLIF. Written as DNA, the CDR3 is TGTGCCTGTGATGTACTGGGGGATACGCGAGATTTCACCGATAAGCTCATCTTT.

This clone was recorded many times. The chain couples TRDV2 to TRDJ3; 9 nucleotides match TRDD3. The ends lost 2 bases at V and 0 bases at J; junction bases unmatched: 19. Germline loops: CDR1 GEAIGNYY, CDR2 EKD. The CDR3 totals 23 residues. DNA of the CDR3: TGTGCCTGTGACAAGGTGGAACTGGGGGACGTGGGACCAAGCTCCTGGGACACCCGACAGATGTTTTTC. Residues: CACDKVELGDVGPSSWDTRQMFF.

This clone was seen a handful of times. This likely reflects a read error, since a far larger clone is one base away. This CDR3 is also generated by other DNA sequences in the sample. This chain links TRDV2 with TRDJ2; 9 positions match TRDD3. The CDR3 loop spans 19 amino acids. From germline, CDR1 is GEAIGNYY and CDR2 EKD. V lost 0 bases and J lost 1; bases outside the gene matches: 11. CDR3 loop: CACDTVERGYAVLTAQLFF. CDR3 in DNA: TGTGCCTGTGACACCGTCGAGAGGGGATACGCGGTTTTGACAGCACAACTCTTCTTT.

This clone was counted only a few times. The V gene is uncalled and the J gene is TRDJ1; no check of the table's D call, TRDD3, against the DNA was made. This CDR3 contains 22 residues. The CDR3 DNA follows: TGTGCCTGTGACACCGTGGCGCGCTTGCTGGGGGATACGGGGACCGACACCGATAAACTCATCTTT. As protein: CACDTVARLLGDTGTDTDKLIF.

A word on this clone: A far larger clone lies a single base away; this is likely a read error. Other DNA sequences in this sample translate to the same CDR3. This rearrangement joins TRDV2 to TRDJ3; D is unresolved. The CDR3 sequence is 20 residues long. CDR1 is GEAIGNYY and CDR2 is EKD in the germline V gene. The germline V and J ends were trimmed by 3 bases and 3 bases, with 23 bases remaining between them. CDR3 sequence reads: CACDSAVGGATDWDTRQMFF. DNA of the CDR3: TGTGCCTGTGACTCCGCTGTTGGTGGAGCCACGGACTGGGACACCCGACAGATGTTTTTC.

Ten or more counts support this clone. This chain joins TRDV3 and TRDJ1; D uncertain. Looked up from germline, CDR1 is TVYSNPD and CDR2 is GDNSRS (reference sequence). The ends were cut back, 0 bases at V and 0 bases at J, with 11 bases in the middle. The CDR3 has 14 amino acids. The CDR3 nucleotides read TGTGCCTTTAGGATCTCCGGAGACACCGATAAACTCATCTTT. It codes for CAFRISGDTDKLIF. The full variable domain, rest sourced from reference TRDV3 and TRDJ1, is CDKVTQSSPDQTVASGSEVVLLCTYDTVYSNPDLFWYRIRPDYSFQFVFYGDNSRSEGADFTQGRFSVKHILTQKAFHLVISPVRTEDSATYYCAFRISGDTDKLIFGKGTRVTVEP.

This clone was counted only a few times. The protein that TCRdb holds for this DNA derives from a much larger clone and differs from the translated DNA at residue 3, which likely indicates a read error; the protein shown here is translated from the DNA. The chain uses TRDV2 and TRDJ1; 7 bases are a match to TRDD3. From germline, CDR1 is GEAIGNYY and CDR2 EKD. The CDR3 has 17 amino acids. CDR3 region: CAYDSLLGAPNTDKLIF. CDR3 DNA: TGTGCCTATGACTCCCTCCTGGGGGCTCCCAACACCGATAAACTCATCTTT.

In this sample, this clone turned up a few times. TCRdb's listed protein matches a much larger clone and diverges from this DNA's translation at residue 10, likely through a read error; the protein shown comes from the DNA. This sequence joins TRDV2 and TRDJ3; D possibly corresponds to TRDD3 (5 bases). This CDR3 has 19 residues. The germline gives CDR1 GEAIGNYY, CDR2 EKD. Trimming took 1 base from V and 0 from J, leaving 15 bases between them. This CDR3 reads CACDTGGLRNSWDTRQMFF. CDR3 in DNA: TGTGCCTGTGACACGGGGGGGCTACGGAACTCCTGGGACACCCGACAGATGTTTTTC.

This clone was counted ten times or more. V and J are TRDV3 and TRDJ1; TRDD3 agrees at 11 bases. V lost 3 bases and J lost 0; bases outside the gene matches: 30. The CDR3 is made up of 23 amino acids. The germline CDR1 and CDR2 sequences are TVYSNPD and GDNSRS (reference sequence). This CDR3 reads CAFRGYGRGTGGYDARYTDKLIF. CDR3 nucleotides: TGTGCCTTCCGAGGGTACGGTAGGGGTACTGGGGGATATGACGCCCGGTACACCGATAAACTCATCTTT.

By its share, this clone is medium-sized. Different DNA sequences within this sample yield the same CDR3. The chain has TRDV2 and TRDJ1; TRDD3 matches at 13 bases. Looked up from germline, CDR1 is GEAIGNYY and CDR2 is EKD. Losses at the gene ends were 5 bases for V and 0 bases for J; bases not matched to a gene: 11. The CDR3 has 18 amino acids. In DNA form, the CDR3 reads TGTGCCTGTGGTACTGGGGGATACGTTCCTACTTACACCGATAAACTCATCTTT. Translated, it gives CACGTGGYVPTYTDKLIF.

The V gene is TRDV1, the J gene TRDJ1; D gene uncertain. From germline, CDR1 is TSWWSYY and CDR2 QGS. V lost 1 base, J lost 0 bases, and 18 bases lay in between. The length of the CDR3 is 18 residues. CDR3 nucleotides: TGTGCTCTTGGGGAACCACATTCGGTCTGTAGGTACACCGATAAACTCATCTTT. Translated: CALGEPHSVCRYTDKLIF.

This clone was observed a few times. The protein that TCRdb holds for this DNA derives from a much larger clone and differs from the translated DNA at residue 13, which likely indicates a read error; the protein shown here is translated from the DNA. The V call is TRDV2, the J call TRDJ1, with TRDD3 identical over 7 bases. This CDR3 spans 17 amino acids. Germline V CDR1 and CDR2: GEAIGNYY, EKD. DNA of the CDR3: TGTGCCTGTGACTCCCTCCTGGGGGCTCCCAACACCGAAAAACTCATCTTT. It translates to CACDSLLGAPNTEKLIF.